This TCR beta chain was sequenced for a study of radiation and T cells in renal cell carcinoma. With respect to this clone: What it recognizes is unknown.

The sample's time point: blood 2 weeks post-SBRT. As to treatment: 15 Gy SBRT to primary tumor, nephrectomy 4 weeks later. The germline V and J ends were trimmed by 7 bases and 6 bases, with 9 bases remaining between them. The CDR3 has 10 residues. The germline CDR1 and CDR2 sequences are SQVTM and ANQGSEA. Findings and limits, study-wide: In blood, top tumor clones expanded by 2 weeks, shrinking by 4.

Assay: immunoSEQ multiplex PCR; the TCRdb copy retains only in-frame clones and omits some. Among roughly 130,000 clones listed, more than 70% were seen once. V gene TRBV29-1 combines with J gene TRBJ1-2; D gene unclear. The receptor was derived from a woman aged 70-85 years with renal cell carcinoma. Sequencing used blood, obtained from a patient whose treatment included radiotherapy and nephrectomy. CDR3 DNA: TGCAGCGCCCGTATCAATGGCTACACCTTC. This gives the protein CSARINGYTF.